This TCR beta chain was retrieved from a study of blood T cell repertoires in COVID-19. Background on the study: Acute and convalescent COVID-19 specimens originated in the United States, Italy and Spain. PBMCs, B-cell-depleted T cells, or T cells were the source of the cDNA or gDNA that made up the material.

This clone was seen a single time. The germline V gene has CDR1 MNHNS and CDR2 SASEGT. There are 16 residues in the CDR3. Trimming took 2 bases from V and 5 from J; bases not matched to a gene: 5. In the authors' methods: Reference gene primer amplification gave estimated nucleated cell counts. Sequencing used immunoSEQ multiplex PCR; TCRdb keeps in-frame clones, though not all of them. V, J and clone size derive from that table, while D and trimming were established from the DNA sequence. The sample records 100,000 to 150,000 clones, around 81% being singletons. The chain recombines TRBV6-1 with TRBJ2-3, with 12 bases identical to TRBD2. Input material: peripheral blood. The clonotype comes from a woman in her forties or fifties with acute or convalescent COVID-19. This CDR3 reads CASSELLAGGLDTQYF. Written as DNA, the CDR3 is TGTGCCAGCAGTGAACTACTAGCGGGAGGATTAGATACGCAGTATTTT.